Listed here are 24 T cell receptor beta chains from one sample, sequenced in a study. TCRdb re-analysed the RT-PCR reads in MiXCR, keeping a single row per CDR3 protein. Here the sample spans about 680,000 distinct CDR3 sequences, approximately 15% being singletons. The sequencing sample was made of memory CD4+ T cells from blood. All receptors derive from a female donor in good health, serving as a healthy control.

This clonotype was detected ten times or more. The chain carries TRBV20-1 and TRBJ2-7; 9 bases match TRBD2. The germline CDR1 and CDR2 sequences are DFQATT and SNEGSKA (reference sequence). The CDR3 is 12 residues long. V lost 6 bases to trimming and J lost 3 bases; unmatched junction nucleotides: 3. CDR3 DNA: TGCAGTGCCTATAGCGGGAGCTACGAGCAGTACTTC. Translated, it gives CSAYSGSYEQYF.

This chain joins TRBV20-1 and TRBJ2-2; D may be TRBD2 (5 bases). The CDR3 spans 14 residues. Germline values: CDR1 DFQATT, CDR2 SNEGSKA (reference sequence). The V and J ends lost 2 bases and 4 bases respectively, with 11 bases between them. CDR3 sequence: CSARKVEGTGELFF. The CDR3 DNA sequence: TGCAGTGCTAGAAAGGTCGAGGGCACCGGGGAGCTGTTTTTT.

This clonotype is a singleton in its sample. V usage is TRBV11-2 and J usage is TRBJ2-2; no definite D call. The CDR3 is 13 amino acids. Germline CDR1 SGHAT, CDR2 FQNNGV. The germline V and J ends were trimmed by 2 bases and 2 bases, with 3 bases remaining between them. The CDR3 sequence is CASSLINTGELFF. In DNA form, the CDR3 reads TGTGCCAGCAGCTTAATCAACACCGGGGAGCTGTTTTTT.

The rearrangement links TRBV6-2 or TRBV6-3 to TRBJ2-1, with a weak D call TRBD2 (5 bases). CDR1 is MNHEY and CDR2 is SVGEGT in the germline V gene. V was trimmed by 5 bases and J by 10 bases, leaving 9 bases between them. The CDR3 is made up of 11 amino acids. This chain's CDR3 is CASSMGGEQFF. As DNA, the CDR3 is TGTGCCAGCAGTATGGGCGGGGAGCAGTTCTTC.

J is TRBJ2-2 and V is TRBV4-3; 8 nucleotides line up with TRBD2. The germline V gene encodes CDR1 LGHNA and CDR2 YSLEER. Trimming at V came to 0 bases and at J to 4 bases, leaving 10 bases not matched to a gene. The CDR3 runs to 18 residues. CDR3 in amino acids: CASSQEGTAGGGTGELFF. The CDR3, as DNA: TGCGCCAGCAGCCAAGAAGGGACGGCGGGAGGAGGCACCGGGGAGCTGTTTTTT.

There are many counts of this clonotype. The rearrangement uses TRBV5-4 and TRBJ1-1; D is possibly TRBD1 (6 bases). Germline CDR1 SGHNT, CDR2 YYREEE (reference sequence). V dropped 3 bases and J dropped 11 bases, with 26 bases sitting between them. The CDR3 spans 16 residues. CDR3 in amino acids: CASSSNRERQALGAFF. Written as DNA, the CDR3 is TGTGCCAGCAGCTCCAACCGCGAACGACAGGCCCTAGGGGCTTTCTTT.

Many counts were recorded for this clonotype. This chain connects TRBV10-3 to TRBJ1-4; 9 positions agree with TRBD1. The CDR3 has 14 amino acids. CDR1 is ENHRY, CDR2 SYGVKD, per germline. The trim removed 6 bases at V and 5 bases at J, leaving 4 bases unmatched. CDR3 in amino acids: CAIRPGTGNEKLFF. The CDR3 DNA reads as TGTGCCATCAGACCCGGGACAGGGAATGAAAAACTGTTTTTT.

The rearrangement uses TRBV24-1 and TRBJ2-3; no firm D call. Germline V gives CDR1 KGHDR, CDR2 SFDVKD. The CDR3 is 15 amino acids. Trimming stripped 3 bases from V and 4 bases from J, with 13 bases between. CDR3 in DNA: TGTGCCACCAGTGATGGATCCACTAATTCAGATACGCAGTATTTT. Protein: CATSDGSTNSDTQYF.

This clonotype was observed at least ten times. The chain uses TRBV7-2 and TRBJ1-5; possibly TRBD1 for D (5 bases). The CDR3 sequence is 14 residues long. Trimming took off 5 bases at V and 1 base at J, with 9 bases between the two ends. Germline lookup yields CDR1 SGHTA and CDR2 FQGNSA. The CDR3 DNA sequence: TGTGCCAGCAGCCGGGACGGAAGCAATCAGCCCCAGCATTTT. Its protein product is CASSRDGSNQPQHF. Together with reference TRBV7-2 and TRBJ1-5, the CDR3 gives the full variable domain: GAGVSQSPSNKVTEKGKDVELRCDPISGHTALYWYRQSLGQGLEFLIYFQGNSAPDKSGLPSDRFSAERTGGSVSTLTIQRTQQEDSAVYLCASSRDGSNQPQHFGDGTRLSIL.

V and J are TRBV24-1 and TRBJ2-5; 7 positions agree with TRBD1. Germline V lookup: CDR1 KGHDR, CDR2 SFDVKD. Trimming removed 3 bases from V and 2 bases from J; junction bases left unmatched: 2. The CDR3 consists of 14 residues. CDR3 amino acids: CATSDPGQQETQYF. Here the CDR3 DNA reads TGTGCCACCAGTGATCCGGGACAGCAAGAGACCCAGTACTTC.

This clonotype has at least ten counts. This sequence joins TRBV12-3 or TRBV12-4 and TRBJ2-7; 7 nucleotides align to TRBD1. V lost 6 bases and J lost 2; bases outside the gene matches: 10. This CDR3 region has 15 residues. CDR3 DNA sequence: TGTGCCAGCAGCTTTCTGGGGACAGAGCCCTACGAGCAGTACTTC. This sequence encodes CASSFLGTEPYEQYF.

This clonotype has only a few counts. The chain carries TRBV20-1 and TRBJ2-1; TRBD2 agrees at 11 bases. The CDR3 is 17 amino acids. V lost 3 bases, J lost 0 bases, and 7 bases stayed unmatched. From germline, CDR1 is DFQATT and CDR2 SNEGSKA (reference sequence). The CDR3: CSASGTSGSSSYNEQFF. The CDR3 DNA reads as TGCAGTGCTAGTGGGACTAGCGGATCGAGCTCCTACAATGAGCAGTTCTTC.

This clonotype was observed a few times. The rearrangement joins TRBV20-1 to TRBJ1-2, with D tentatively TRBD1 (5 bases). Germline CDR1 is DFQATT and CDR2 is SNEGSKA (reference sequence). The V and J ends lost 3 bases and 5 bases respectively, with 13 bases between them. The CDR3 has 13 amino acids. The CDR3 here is CSASTDSGYGYTF. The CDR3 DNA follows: TGCAGTGCTAGCACCGACAGTGGATATGGCTACACCTTC.

DNA for the CDR3: TGTGCCAGCAGCCAAAGGACGGTGAACACTGAAGCTTTCTTT. As protein: CASSQRTVNTEAFF. This rearrangement joins TRBV7-9 to TRBJ1-1; D call uncertain. CDR1 and CDR2 (germline): SEHNR, FQNEAQ (reference sequence). The CDR3 consists of 14 residues. V lost 5 bases and J 0 bases, leaving 10 bases between the germline ends. Complete variable domain (other parts from reference TRBV7-9 and TRBJ1-1): DTGVSQNPRHKITKRGQNVTFRCDPISEHNRLYWYRQTLGQGPEFLTYFQNEAQLEKSRLLSDRFSAERPKGSFSTLEIQRTEQGDSAMYLCASSQRTVNTEAFFGQGTRLTVV.

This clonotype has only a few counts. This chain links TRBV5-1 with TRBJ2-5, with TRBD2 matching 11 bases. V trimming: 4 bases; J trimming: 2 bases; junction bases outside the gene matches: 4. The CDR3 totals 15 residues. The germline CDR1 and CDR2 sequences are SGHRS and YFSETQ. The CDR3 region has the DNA TGCGCCAGCAGCATCGGGACTAGCGGACAAGAGACCCAGTACTTC. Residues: CASSIGTSGQETQYF.

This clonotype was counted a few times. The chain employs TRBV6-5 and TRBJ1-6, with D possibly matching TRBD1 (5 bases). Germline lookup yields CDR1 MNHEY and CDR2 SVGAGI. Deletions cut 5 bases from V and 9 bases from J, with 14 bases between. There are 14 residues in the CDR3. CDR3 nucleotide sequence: TGTGCCAGCAGTGTTCCCCAGGGAAGTTCACCCCTCCACTTT. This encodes CASSVPQGSSPLHF.

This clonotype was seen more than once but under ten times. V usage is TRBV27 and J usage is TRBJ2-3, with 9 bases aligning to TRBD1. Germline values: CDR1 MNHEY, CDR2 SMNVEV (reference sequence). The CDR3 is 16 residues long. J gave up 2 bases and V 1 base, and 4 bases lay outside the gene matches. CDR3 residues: CASSLFDRGVTDTQYF. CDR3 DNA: TGTGCCAGCAGTTTATTTGACAGGGGGGTCACAGATACGCAGTATTTT.

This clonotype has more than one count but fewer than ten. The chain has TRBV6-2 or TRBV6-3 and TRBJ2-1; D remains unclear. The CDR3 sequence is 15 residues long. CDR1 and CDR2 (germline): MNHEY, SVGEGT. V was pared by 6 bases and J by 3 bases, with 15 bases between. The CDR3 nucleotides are TGTGCCAGCAGCCAAGGAAGGCAGTTCTACAATGAGCAGTTCTTC. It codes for CASSQGRQFYNEQFF.

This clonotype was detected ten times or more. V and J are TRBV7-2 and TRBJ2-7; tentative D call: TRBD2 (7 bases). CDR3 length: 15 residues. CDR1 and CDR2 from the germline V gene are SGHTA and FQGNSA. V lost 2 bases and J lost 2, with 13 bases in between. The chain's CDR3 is CASSLKGGGTYEQYF. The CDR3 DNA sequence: TGTGCCAGCAGCTTAAAAGGGGGGGGTACCTACGAGCAGTACTTC.

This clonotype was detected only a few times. CDR3 bases: TGCAGTGCCACAGAAGGGTTTGGCAATCAGCCCCAGCATTTT. This translates into CSATEGFGNQPQHF. V gene TRBV20-1 combines with J gene TRBJ1-5; D is unclear. Germline CDR1 reads DFQATT; CDR2 reads SNEGSKA (reference sequence). This CDR3 has 14 amino acids. The V gene lost 6 bases and the J gene lost 2 bases, with 14 bases spanning the gap.

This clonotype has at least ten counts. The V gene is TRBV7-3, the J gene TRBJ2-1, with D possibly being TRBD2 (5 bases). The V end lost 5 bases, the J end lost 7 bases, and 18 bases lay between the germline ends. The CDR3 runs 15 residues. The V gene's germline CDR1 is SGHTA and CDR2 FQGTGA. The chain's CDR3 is CASSLASPNGNEQFF. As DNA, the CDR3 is TGTGCCAGCAGCCTAGCATCCCCAAATGGGAATGAGCAGTTCTTC.

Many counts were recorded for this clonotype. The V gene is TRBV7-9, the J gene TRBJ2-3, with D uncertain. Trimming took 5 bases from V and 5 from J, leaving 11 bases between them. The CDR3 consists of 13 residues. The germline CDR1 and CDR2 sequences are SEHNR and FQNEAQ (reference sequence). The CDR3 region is CASSPLMGDTQYF. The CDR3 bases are TGTGCCAGCAGCCCCCTGATGGGAGATACGCAGTATTTT.

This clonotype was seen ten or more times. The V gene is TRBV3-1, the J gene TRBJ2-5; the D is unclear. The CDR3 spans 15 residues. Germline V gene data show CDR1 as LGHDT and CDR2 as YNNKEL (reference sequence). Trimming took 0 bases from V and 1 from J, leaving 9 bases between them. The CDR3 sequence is CASSQDPISQETQYF. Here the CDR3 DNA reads TGTGCCAGCAGCCAAGACCCGATTTCCCAAGAGACCCAGTACTTC.

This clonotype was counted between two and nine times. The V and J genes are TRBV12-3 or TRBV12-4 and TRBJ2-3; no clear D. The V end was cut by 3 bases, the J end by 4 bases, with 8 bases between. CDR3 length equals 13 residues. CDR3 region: CASSFTSSDTQYF. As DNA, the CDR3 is TGTGCCAGCAGTTTTACTTCGTCAGATACGCAGTATTTT.